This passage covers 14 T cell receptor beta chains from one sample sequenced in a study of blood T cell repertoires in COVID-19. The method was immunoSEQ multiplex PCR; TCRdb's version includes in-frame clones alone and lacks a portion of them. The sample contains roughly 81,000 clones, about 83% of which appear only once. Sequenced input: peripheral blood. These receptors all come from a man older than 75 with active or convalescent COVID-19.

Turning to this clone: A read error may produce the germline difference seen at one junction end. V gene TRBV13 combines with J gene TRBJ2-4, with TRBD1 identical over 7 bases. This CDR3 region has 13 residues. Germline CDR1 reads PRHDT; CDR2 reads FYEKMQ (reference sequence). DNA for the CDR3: TGTGCCAGCAGCTTTACAGGGGAAGCAGTCGCTGACTTC. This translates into CASSFTGEAVADF. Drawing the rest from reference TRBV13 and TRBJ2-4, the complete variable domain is AAGVIQSPRHLIKEKRETATLKCYPIPRHDTVYWYQQGPGQDPQFLISFYEKMQSDKGSIPDRFSAQQFSDYHSELNMSSLELGDSALYFCASSFTGEAVADFGAGTRLSVL.

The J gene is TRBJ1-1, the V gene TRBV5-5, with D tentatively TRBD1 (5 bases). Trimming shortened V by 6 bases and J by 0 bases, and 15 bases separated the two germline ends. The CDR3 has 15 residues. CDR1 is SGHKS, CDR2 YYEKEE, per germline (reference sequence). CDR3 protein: CASTSMGGVNTEAFF. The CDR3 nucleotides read TGTGCCAGCACCTCCATGGGGGGTGTGAACACTGAAGCTTTCTTT.

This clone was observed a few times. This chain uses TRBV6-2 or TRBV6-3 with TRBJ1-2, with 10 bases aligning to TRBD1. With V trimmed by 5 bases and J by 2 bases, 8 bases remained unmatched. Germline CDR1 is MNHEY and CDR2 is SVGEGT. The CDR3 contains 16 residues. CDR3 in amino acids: CASSDNPGQGNYGYTF. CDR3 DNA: TGTGCCAGCAGTGACAACCCGGGACAGGGGAACTATGGCTACACCTTC.

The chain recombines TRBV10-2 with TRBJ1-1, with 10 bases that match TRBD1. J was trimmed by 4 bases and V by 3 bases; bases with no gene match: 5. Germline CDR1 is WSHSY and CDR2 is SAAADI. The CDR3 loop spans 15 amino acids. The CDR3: CASSDRTGGLTEAFF. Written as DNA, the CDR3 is TGCGCCAGCAGTGACAGGACAGGGGGGCTCACTGAAGCTTTCTTT.

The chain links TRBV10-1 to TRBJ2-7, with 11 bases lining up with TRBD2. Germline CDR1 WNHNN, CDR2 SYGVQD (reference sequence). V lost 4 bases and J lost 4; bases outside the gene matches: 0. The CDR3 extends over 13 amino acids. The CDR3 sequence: CASSASGGYEQYF. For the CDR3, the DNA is TGCGCCAGCAGTGCTAGCGGGGGGTACGAGCAGTACTTC.

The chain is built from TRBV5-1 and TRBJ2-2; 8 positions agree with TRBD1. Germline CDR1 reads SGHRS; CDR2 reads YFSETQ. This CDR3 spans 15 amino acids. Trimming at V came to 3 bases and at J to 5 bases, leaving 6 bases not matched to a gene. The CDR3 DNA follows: TGCGCCAGCAGCTCCTTCAGGGGGCAGACCGGGGAGCTGTTTTTT. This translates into CASSSFRGQTGELFF.

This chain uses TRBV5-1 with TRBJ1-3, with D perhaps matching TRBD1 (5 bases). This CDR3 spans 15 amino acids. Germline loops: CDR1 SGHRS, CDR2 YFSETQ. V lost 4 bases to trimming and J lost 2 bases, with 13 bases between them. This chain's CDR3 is CASSQAGSAGNTIYF. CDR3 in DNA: TGCGCCAGCAGCCAAGCAGGGTCGGCTGGAAACACCATATATTTT.

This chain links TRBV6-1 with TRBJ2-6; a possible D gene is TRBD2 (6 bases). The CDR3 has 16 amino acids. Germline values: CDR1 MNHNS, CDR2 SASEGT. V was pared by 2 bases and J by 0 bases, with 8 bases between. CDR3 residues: CASSERGSSGANVLTF. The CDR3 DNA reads TGTGCCAGCAGTGAACGGGGGAGCTCTGGGGCCAACGTCCTGACTTTC.

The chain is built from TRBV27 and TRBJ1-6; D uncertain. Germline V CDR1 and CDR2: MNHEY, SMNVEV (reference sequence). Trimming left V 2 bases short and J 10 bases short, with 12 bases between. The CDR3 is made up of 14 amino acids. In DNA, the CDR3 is TGTGCCAGCAGTTTACGGTCCATTGAATCACCCCTCCACTTT. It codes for CASSLRSIESPLHF.

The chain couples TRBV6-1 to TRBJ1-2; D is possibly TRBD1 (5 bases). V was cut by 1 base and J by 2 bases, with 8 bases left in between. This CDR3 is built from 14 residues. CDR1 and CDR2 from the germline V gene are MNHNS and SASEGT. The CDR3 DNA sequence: TGTGCCAGCAGTGAAGGCGGGGGGAACTATGGCTACACCTTC. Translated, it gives CASSEGGGNYGYTF.

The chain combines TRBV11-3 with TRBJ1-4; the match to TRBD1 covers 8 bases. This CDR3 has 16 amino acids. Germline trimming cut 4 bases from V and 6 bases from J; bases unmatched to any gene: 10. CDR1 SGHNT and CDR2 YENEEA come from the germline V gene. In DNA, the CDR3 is TGTGCCAGCAGCTCAATACACCGGGACAGGTATGAAAAACTGTTTTTT. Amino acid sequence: CASSSIHRDRYEKLFF.

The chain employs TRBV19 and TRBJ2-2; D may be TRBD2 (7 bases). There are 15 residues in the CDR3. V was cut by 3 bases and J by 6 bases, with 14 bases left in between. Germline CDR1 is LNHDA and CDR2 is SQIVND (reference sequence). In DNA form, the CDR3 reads TGTGCCAGTAGTATCGGGGGGCTCGGCGCCGGGGAGCTGTTTTTT. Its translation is CASSIGGLGAGELFF.

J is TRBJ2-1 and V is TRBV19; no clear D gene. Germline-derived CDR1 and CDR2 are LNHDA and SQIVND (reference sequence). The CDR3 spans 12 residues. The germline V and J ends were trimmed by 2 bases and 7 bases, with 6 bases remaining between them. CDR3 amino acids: CASSITKNEQFF. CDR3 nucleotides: TGTGCCAGTAGTATAACAAAAAATGAGCAGTTCTTC.

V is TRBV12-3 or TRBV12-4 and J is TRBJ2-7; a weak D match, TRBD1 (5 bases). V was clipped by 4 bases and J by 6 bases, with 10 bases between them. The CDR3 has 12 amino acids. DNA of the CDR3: TGTGCCAGCAGTTCCCAGGGTGTCGAGCAGTACTTC. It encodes CASSSQGVEQYF.